This T cell receptor (beta chain) was profiled in a study of cytomegalovirus exposure and HLA in healthy donors. Study-wide findings and caveats: In a later analysis, a missense DCLRE1C variant was linked to TCR beta V- and J-gene trimming. In an earlier analysis, about 90% or about 30%: the productive usage of most TCR beta V segments.

Researchers ran the PCR with 60 Vbeta and 13 Jbeta primers. The assay was immunoSEQ multiplex PCR, and TCRdb's table has in-frame clones only and misses some. This sample's table has about 65,000 clones. Trimming took off 5 bases at V and 1 base at J, with 8 bases between the two ends. The CDR3 spans 12 residues. Germline assignment: CDR1 SQVTM and CDR2 ANQGSEA. Worth noting for this clone: Its antigen remains unidentified.

The sample was PBMCs. The chain carries TRBV29-1 and TRBJ1-1; perhaps TRBD1 as D (5 bases). The sequence came from a boy aged 5-17 years in good health and CMV-seronegative. CDR3 DNA sequence: TGCAGCGTTTTCGGGGGGAACACTGAAGCTTTCTTT. Its translation: CSVFGGNTEAFF.